One sample yielded the 3 T cell receptor beta chains listed below, sequenced in a study of blood T cell repertoires in COVID-19. Assay: immunoSEQ multiplex PCR; the TCRdb copy retains only in-frame clones and omits some. The profile covers some 54,000 clones, with approximately 91% appearing a single time and roughly 2.4% taken by the ten largest. Material for sequencing was peripheral blood. All receptors come from a man in his sixties with acute or convalescent COVID-19.

This chain uses TRBV30 with TRBJ1-4; a weak D match, TRBD1 (6 bases). Trimming pared 2 bases from V and 9 bases from J, leaving 19 bases between. CDR3 size: 15 residues. The V gene's germline CDR1 is GTSNPN and CDR2 SVGIG (reference sequence). CDR3 coding DNA: TGTGCCTGGAGTCTCTACCCCGGCAGGGACAAAAAACTGTTTTTT. Protein sequence: CAWSLYPGRDKKLFF.

The chain carries TRBV30 and TRBJ1-1; the D gene is possibly TRBD1 (6 bases). Germline CDR1 GTSNPN, CDR2 SVGIG (reference sequence). The CDR3 is 15 residues long. V was clipped by 3 bases and J by 4 bases, with 18 bases between them. For the CDR3, the DNA is TGTGCCTGGAGCCTAACCGGGGAGGGGGTCACTGAAGCTTTCTTT. Residues: CAWSLTGEGVTEAFF.

J is TRBJ2-1 and V is TRBV12-3 or TRBV12-4; D not certain. The CDR3 spans 12 residues. Trimming left V 2 bases short and J 6 bases short, with 5 bases between. The CDR3, as DNA: TGTGCCAGCAGTTTATCTAGCAATGAGCAGTTCTTC. Amino acid sequence: CASSLSSNEQFF.